Each of the 24 T cell receptor beta chains below was sequenced from the same sample in a study of blood T cell repertoires in COVID-19 (TCRdb year 2020). The protocol used for the library was the immunoSEQ multiplex PCR assay. TCRdb holds this immuneACCESS table with in-frame rearrangements only. Some clones are missing; in checked studies, unresolved V genes explain under half, and the rest has no known cause. The sample has 50,000 to 60,000 clones on record, approximately 85% of them singletons. The ten largest clones take up roughly 13% of the sample. Sample: peripheral blood. The receptors stem from a human donor in a cohort sampled during active COVID-19.

The chain recombines TRBV9 with TRBJ1-5, with TRBD1 as a possible D gene (6 bases). The germline V gene has CDR1 SGDLS and CDR2 YYNGEE. The CDR3 is made up of 13 amino acids. V shed 4 bases and J shed 5 bases, with 10 bases lying between them. The CDR3 reads CASSRDTDQPQHF. CDR3 coding DNA: TGTGCCAGCAGCCGGGACACCGATCAGCCCCAGCATTTT.

The chain recombines TRBV27 with TRBJ2-3, with 7 nucleotides matching TRBD2. CDR3 length: 16 residues. V lost 3 bases, J lost 0 bases, and 6 bases stayed unmatched. From germline, CDR1 is MNHEY and CDR2 SMNVEV (reference sequence). The CDR3 DNA is TGTGCCAGCAGTTTCCTCGGGACTACTAGCACAGATACGCAGTATTTT. Translated: CASSFLGTTSTDTQYF.

The rearrangement uses TRBV24-1 and TRBJ2-7; tentatively, D is TRBD2 (5 bases). CDR3 length: 14 amino acids. CDR1 and CDR2 from the germline V gene are KGHDR and SFDVKD. V was cut by 3 bases and J by 3 bases, with 11 bases left in between. CDR3 residues: CATSDTGSFYEQYF. In DNA form, the CDR3 reads TGTGCCACCAGTGATACGGGATCCTTCTACGAGCAGTACTTC.

The V call is TRBV6-5, the J call TRBJ1-2, with TRBD1 identical over 7 bases. This CDR3 has 14 residues. The germline gives CDR1 MNHEY, CDR2 SVGAGI. J was trimmed by 3 bases and V by 6 bases; bases with no gene match: 7. In DNA form, the CDR3 reads TGTGCCAGCAGAAAGGGGACAGACCACTATGGCTACACCTTC. Its protein is CASRKGTDHYGYTF.

This sequence joins TRBV7-2 and TRBJ2-5; D not resolved. Germline V lookup: CDR1 SGHTA, CDR2 FQGNSA. Trimming removed 8 bases at V and 5 bases at J, with 3 bases between. This CDR3 contains 9 residues. CDR3 coding DNA: TGTGCCAGCGGCGAGACCCAGTACTTC. Its protein is CASGETQYF.

The CDR3 loop is CASSISGSGRAKNIQYF. CDR3 DNA: TGTGCCAGTAGTATAAGCGGTAGCGGGAGGGCCAAAAACATTCAGTACTTC. The chain employs TRBV19 and TRBJ2-4, with 10 bases identical to TRBD2. Trimming removed 2 bases from V and 1 base from J; junction bases left unmatched: 5. Germline values: CDR1 LNHDA, CDR2 SQIVND (reference sequence). The length of the CDR3 is 17 residues.

The V gene is TRBV9, the J gene TRBJ2-7, with D maybe TRBD1 (6 bases). The V and J ends lost 0 bases and 4 bases respectively, with 14 bases between them. The CDR3 length is 15 residues. Germline V CDR1 and CDR2: SGDLS, YYNGEE. The chain's CDR3 is CASSVDIGGEYEQYF. The DNA for the CDR3 is TGTGCCAGCAGCGTAGATATAGGGGGTGAATACGAGCAGTACTTC.

This clone occurred a few times. CDR3 DNA: TGTGCCAGCAGTTGGGGGGGGGCAGGGTTTTCCTACGAGCAGTACTTC. It yields the protein CASSWGGAGFSYEQYF. V gene TRBV6-5 combines with J gene TRBJ2-7; TRBD2 might be the D (7 bases). Trimming shortened V by 4 bases and J by 1 base, and 17 bases separated the two germline ends. The germline V gene has CDR1 MNHEY and CDR2 SVGAGI. The CDR3 has 16 amino acids.

The rearrangement joins TRBV28 to TRBJ1-1; D remains ambiguous. Trimming cost V 7 bases and J 3 bases, with 15 bases left between them. CDR3 size: 14 residues. CDR1 is MDHEN, CDR2 SYDVKM, per germline. The CDR3, as DNA: TGTGCCAGCAAGACCCCGGGTTCGTACACTGAAGCTTTCTTT. Translated: CASKTPGSYTEAFF.

Regarding this clone: The sample carries other DNA sequences with the same CDR3. V gene TRBV14 combines with J gene TRBJ1-5, with D uncertain. Germline V gene lookup returns CDR1 SGHDN and CDR2 FVKESK. V was pared by 2 bases and J by 2 bases, with 7 bases between. CDR3 length: 14 amino acids. The CDR3 bases are TGTGCCAGCAGCCAATCCGGGGGCAATCAGCCCCAGCATTTT. Protein product: CASSQSGGNQPQHF.

The chain couples TRBV6-2 or TRBV6-3 to TRBJ1-2, with TRBD1 matching over 7 bases. The length of the CDR3 is 15 residues. The V gene's germline CDR1 is MNHEY and CDR2 SVGEGT. V was pared by 0 bases and J by 6 bases, with 7 bases of the junction left unmatched. The CDR3, as DNA: TGTGCCAGCAGTTACTCTAGGATGAGGGGGCATGGCTACACCTTC. This sequence encodes CASSYSRMRGHGYTF.

The V gene is TRBV28, the J gene TRBJ1-5; 10 bases match TRBD1. CDR1 and CDR2 (germline): MDHEN, SYDVKM. V lost 6 bases and J lost 7; bases outside the gene matches: 12. The CDR3 sequence is 16 residues long. The CDR3 DNA reads as TGTGCCAGCAGCAAACCCGGGACAGGGGTGGGGCAGCCCCAGCATTTT. Translation gives CASSKPGTGVGQPQHF.

This clone has a handful of counts. This rearrangement joins TRBV10-3 to TRBJ2-2; a weak D match, TRBD2 (6 bases). The CDR3 consists of 15 residues. V was cut by 6 bases and J by 9 bases, with 20 bases left in between. The germline gives CDR1 ENHRY, CDR2 SYGVKD. CDR3 nucleotide sequence: TGTGCCATCAGCAAAGAGGGTGCGGGGACCCGGGAGCTGTTTTTT. It specifies CAISKEGAGTRELFF.

The rearrangement links TRBV6-2 or TRBV6-3 to TRBJ2-1, with a possible D match to TRBD1 (5 bases). Trimming shortened V by 0 bases and J by 12 bases, and 9 bases separated the two germline ends. Germline-derived CDR1 and CDR2 are MNHEY and SVGEGT. The CDR3 runs to 12 residues. This chain's CDR3 is CASSYSTDGQFF. The CDR3 DNA reads as TGTGCCAGCAGTTACTCGACAGACGGGCAGTTCTTC.

V is TRBV14 and J is TRBJ2-1; 13 bases map to TRBD2. Trimming took 3 bases from V and 6 from J; bases not matched to a gene: 8. In germline, CDR1 is SGHDN, CDR2 FVKESK. The CDR3 covers 17 residues. The CDR3 DNA sequence: TGTGCCAGCAGCCACCATCCGGGACTAGCGGGAAGCAATGAGCAGTTCTTC. It encodes CASSHHPGLAGSNEQFF.

This clone was counted between two and nine times. The chain has TRBV28 and TRBJ1-1, with 9 nucleotides matching TRBD1. The CDR3 consists of 16 residues. The germline V gene has CDR1 MDHEN and CDR2 SYDVKM. V lost 8 bases and J lost 8; bases outside the gene matches: 18. This chain's CDR3 is CASLGTGFKGRPEAFF. The CDR3 coding sequence is TGTGCCAGCCTAGGGACAGGGTTCAAAGGAAGACCCGAAGCTTTCTTT.

This clone was detected once. The genes are TRBV10-3 and TRBJ1-2, with a weak D call TRBD1 (6 bases). Looked up from germline, CDR1 is ENHRY and CDR2 is SYGVKD. Trimming took off 2 bases at V and 10 bases at J, with 14 bases between the two ends. The CDR3 extends over 13 amino acids. CDR3 sequence reads: CAISEGQPGVYTF. CDR3 DNA: TGTGCCATCAGTGAGGGACAGCCTGGGGTCTACACCTTC.

The chain recombines TRBV2 with TRBJ1-5, with 8 bases fitting TRBD1. The CDR3 totals 15 residues. The germline gives CDR1 SNHLY, CDR2 FYNNEI. J was trimmed by 0 bases and V by 6 bases; bases with no gene match: 4. The CDR3 loop is CASSLDRGSNQPQHF. CDR3 sequence (DNA): TGTGCCAGCAGCCTCGACAGGGGTAGCAATCAGCCCCAGCATTTT.

The V gene is TRBV29-1, the J gene TRBJ2-7; D may be TRBD1 (5 bases). Germline V gene lookup returns CDR1 SQVTM and CDR2 ANQGSEA. V shed 4 bases and J shed 1 base, with 8 bases lying between them. This CDR3 is built from 12 residues. The CDR3 DNA sequence: TGCAGCGTTGTTGGGGCTTCCTACGAGCAGTACTTC. Protein product: CSVVGASYEQYF.

This chain uses TRBV7-2 with TRBJ2-7, with 9 bases aligning to TRBD2. The germline CDR1 and CDR2 sequences are SGHTA and FQGNSA. Trimming took 8 bases from V and 5 from J; bases not matched to a gene: 7. This CDR3 spans 13 amino acids. This CDR3 reads CASGLAGTHEQYF. In nucleotides, the CDR3 is TGTGCCAGCGGGCTAGCGGGAACCCACGAGCAGTACTTC.

This chain connects TRBV6-4 to TRBJ1-2; D not resolved. CDR1 is MRHNA, CDR2 SNTAGT, per germline. Trimming took off 5 bases at V and 2 bases at J, with 9 bases between the two ends. CDR3 size: 13 residues. The CDR3 region has the DNA TGTGCCAGCAGTTACGGTGTAAACTATGGCTACACCTTC. Its protein product is CASSYGVNYGYTF.

The rearrangement joins TRBV5-5 to TRBJ1-1; 8 nucleotides agree with TRBD1. The germline V gene encodes CDR1 SGHKS and CDR2 YYEKEE (reference sequence). V lost 0 bases and J lost 1; bases outside the gene matches: 8. The CDR3 has 17 residues. The CDR3 sequence is CASSLEVVGQGNTEAFF. The CDR3, as DNA: TGTGCCAGCAGCTTGGAGGTTGTCGGACAGGGGAACACTGAAGCTTTCTTT.

This clone appeared once. The chain employs TRBV5-1 and TRBJ2-5; D uncertain. CDR3 length equals 12 residues. In germline, CDR1 is SGHRS, CDR2 YFSETQ. Trimming took 3 bases from V and 1 from J, leaving 4 bases between them. This CDR3 is CASSYSQETQYF. The CDR3 nucleotides read TGCGCCAGCAGCTACTCCCAAGAGACCCAGTACTTC.

V gene TRBV7-6 combines with J gene TRBJ2-5; 7 bases are shared with TRBD1. Germline lookup yields CDR1 SGHVS and CDR2 FNYEAQ. The CDR3 extends over 15 amino acids. V lost 4 bases, J lost 5 bases, and 10 bases stayed unmatched. Here the CDR3 reads CASSSNRGGGETQYF. Written as DNA, the CDR3 is TGTGCCAGCAGCTCTAACAGGGGTGGCGGGGAGACCCAGTACTTC.